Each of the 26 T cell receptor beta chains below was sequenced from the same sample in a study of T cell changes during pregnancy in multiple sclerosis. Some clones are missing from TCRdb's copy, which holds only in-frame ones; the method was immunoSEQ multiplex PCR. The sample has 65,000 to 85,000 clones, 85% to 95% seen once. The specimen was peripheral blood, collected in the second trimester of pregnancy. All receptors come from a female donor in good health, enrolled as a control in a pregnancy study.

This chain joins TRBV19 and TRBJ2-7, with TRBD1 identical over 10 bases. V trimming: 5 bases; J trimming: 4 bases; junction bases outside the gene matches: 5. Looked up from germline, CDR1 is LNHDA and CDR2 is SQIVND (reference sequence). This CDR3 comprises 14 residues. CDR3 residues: CASSPGDRGYEQYF. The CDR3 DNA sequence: TGTGCCAGTAGTCCCGGGGACAGGGGTTACGAGCAGTACTTC. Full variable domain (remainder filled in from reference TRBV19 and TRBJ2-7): DGGITQSPKYLFRKEGQNVTLSCEQNLNHDAMYWYRQDPGQGLRLIYYSQIVNDFQKGDIAEGYSVSREKKESFPLTVTSAQKNPTAFYLCASSPGDRGYEQYFGPGTRLTVT.

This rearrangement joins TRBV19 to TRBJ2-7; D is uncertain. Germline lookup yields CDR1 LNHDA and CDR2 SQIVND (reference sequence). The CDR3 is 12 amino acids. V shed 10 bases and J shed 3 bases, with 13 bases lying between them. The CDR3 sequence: CATTPVNYEQYF. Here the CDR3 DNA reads TGTGCCACAACGCCAGTTAACTACGAGCAGTACTTC.

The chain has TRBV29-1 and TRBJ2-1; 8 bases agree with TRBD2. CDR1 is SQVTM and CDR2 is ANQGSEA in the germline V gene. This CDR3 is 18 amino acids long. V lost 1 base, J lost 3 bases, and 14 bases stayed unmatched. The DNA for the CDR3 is TGCAGCGTTGAAGTATCTTACCAACTAGCGGAGATCTACAATGAGCAGTTCTTC. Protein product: CSVEVSYQLAEIYNEQFF.

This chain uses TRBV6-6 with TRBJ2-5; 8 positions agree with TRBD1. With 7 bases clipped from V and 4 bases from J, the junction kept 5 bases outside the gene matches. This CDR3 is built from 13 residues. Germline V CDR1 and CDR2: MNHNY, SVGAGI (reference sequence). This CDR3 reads CASTNGQGETQYF. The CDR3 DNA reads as TGTGCCAGCACCAACGGACAGGGAGAGACCCAGTACTTC.

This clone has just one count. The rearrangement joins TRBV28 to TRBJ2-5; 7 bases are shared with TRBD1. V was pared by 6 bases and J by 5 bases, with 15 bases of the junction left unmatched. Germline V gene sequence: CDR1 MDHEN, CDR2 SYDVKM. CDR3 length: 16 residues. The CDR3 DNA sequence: TGTGCCAGCAGCAAAACCCCGGGACAGTCGTCGGAGACCCAGTACTTC. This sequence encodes CASSKTPGQSSETQYF.

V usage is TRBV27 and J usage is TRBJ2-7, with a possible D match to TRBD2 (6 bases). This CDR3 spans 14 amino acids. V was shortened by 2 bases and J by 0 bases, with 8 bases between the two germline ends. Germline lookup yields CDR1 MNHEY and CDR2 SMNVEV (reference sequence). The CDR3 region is CASSLVGGSYEQYF. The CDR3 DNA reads TGTGCCAGCAGTTTAGTGGGGGGCTCCTACGAGCAGTACTTC.

The DNA for the CDR3 is TGTGCCAGCAGGGCGACTAGCGGGAGCACAGATACGCAGTATTTT. This sequence encodes CASRATSGSTDTQYF. V and J are TRBV2 and TRBJ2-3, with 10 bases matching TRBD2. The ends lost 6 bases at V and 0 bases at J; junction bases unmatched: 3. This CDR3 has 15 residues. Germline CDR1 SNHLY, CDR2 FYNNEI.

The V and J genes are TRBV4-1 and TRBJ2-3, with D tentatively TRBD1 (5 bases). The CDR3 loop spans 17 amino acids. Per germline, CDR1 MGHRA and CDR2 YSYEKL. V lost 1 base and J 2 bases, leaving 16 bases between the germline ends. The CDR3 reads CASSQGQGIRSTDTQYF. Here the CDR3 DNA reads TGCGCCAGCAGCCAAGGGCAGGGAATCAGATCCACAGATACGCAGTATTTT.

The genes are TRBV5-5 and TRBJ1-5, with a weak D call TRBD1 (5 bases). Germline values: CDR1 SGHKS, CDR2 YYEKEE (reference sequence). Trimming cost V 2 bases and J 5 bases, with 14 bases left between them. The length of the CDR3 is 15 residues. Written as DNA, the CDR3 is TGTGCCAGCAGCTTACTCGCGGGGGGAGATCAGCCCCAGCATTTT. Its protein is CASSLLAGGDQPQHF.

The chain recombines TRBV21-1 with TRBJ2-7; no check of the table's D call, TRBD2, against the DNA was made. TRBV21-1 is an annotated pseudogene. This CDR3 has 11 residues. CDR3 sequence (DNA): TGTGCTAGAAGGACTCGCTACGAGCAGTACTTC. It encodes CARRTRYEQYF.

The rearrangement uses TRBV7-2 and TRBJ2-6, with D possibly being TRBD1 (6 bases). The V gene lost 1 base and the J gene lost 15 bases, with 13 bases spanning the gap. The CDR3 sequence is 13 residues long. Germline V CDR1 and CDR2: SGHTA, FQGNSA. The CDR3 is CASSLVGQESLTF. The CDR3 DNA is TGTGCCAGCAGCTTAGTGGGACAAGAGTCCCTGACTTTC.

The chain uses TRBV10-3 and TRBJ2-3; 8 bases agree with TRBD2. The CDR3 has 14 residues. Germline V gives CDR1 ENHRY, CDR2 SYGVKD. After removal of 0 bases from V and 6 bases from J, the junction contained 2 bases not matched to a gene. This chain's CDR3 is CAISESSGNDTQYF. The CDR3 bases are TGTGCCATCAGTGAGTCTAGCGGGAATGATACGCAGTATTTT.

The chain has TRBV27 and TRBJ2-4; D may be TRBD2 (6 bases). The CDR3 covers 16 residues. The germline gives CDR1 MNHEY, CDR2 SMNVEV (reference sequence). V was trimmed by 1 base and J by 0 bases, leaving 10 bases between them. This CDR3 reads CASSLYSGVAKNIQYF. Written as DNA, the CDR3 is TGTGCCAGCAGTTTATATTCGGGGGTAGCCAAAAACATTCAGTACTTC.

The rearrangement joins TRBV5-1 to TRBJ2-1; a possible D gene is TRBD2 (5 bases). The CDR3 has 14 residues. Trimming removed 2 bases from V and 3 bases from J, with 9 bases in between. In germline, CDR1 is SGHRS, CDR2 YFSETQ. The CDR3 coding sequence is TGCGCCAGCAGCTTTGGAGGAGGCTACAATGAGCAGTTCTTC. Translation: CASSFGGGYNEQFF.

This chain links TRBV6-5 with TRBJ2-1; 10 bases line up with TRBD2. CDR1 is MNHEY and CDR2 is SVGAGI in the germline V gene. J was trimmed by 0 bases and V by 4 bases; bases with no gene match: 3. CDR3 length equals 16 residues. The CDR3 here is CASSSWTSGSYNEQFF. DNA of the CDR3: TGTGCCAGCAGTTCCTGGACTAGCGGCTCCTACAATGAGCAGTTCTTC.

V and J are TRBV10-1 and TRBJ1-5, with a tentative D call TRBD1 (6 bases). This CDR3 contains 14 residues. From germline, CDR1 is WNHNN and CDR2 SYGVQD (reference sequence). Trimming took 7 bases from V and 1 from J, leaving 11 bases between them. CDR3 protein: CASTHQGSNQPQHF. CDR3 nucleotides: TGCGCCAGCACTCATCAGGGGAGCAATCAGCCCCAGCATTTT.

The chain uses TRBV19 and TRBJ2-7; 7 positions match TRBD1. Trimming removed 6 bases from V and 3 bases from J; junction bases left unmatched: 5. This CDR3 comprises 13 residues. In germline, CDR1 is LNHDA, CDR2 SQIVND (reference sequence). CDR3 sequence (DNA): TGTGCCAGTAGCAGGGGGACAGACTACGAGCAGTACTTC. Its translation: CASSRGTDYEQYF.

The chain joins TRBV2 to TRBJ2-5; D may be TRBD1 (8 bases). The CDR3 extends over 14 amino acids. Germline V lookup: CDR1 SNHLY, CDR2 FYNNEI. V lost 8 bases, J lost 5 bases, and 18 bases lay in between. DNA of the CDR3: TGTGCCAGCGCATCACAGGGGGGAGGGGAGACCCAGTACTTC. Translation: CASASQGGGETQYF. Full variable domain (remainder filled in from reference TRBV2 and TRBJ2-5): EPEVTQTPSHQVTQMGQEVILRCVPISNHLYFYWYRQILGQKVEFLVSFYNNEISEKSEIFDDQFSVERPDGSNFTLKIRSTKLEDSAMYFCASASQGGGETQYFGPGTRLLVL.

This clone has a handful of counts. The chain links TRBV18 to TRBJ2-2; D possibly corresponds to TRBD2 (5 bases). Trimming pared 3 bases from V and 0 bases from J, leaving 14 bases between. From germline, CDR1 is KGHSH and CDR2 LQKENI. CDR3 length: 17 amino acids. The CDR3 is CASSPAAGGPNTGELFF. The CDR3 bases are TGTGCCAGCTCACCTGCGGCCGGCGGGCCGAACACCGGGGAGCTGTTTTTT.

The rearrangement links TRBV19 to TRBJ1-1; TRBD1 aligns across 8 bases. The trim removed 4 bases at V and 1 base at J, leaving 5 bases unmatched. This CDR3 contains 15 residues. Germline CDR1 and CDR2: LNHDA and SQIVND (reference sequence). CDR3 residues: CASSTLQGGNTEAFF. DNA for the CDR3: TGTGCCAGTAGTACCTTACAGGGGGGGAACACTGAAGCTTTCTTT.

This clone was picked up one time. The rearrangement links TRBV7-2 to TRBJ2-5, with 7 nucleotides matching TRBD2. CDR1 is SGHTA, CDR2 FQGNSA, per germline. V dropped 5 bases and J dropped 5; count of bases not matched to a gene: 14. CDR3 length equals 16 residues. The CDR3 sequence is CASSLRAGTSGETQYF. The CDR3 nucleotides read TGTGCCAGCAGCCTCAGAGCGGGGACCTCAGGGGAGACCCAGTACTTC.

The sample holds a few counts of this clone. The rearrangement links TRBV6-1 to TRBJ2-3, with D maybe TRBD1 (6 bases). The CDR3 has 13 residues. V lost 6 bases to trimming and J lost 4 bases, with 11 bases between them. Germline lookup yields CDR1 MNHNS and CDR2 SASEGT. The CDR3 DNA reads TGTGCCAGCAGGAACCACAGGGCAGATACGCAGTATTTT. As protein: CASRNHRADTQYF.

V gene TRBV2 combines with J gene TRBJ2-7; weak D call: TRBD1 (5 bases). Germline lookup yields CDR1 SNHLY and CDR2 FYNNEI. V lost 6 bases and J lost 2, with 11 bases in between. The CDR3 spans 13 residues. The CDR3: CASRNLGAYEQYF. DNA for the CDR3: TGTGCCAGCAGGAACCTAGGGGCCTACGAGCAGTACTTC.

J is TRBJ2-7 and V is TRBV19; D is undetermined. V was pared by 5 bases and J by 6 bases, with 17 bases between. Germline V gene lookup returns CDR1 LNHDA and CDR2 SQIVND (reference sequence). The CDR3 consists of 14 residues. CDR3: CASSSFSETGEQYF. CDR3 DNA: TGTGCCAGTAGTTCGTTTTCGGAGACGGGCGAGCAGTACTTC.

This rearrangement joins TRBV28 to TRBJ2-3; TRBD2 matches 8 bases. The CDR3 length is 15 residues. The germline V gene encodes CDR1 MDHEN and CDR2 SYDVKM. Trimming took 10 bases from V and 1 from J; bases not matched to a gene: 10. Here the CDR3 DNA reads TGTGCCATCTCGGGGTCGCGGGAGGGCACAGATACGCAGTATTTT. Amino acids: CAISGSREGTDTQYF.

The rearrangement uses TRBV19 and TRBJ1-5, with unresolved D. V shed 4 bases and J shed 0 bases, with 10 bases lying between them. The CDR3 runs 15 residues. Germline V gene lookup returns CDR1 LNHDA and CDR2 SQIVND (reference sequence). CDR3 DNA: TGTGCCAGTAGTAGACTGACGGATAGCAATCAGCCCCAGCATTTT. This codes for CASSRLTDSNQPQHF.